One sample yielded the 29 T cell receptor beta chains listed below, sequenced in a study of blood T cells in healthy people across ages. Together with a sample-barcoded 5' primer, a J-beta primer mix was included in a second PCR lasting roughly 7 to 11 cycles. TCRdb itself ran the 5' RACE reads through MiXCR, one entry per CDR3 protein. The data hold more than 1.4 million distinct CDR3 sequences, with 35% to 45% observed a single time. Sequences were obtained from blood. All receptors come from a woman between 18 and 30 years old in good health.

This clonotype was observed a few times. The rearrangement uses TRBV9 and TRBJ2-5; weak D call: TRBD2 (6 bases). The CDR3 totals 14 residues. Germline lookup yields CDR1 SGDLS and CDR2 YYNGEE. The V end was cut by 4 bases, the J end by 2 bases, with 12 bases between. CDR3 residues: CASSTAGTQETQYF. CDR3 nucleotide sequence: TGTGCCAGCAGCACCGCGGGGACTCAAGAGACCCAGTACTTC.

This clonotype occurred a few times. Here the CDR3 reads CSASGVNEQYF. For the CDR3, the DNA is TGCAGTGCTAGTGGGGTCAATGAGCAGTACTTC. The genes are TRBV20-1 and TRBJ2-5; no clear D. The V and J ends lost 3 bases and 11 bases respectively, with 13 bases between them. Germline lookup yields CDR1 DFQATT and CDR2 SNEGSKA (reference sequence). This CDR3 has 11 residues.

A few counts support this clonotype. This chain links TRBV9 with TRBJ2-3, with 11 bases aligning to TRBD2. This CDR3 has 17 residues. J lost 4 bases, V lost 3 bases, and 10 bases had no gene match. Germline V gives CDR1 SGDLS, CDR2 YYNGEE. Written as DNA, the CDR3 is TGTGCCAGCAGCGAGTTTAGCGGGGGGGCAATTGCAGATACGCAGTATTTT. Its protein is CASSEFSGGAIADTQYF.

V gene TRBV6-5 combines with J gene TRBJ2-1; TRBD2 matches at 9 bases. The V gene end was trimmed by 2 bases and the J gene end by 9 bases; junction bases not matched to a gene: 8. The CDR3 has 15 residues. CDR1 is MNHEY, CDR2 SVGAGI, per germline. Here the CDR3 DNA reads TGTGCCAGCAGTTACAGACTAGCGGCCTTCCCTGAGCAGTTCTTC. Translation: CASSYRLAAFPEQFF.

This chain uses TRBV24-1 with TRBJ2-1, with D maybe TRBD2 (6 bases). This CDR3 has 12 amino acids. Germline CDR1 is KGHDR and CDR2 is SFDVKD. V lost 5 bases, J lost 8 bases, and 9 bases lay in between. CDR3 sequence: CATSGAGYEQFF. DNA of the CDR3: TGTGCCACCAGTGGGGCGGGATATGAGCAGTTCTTC.

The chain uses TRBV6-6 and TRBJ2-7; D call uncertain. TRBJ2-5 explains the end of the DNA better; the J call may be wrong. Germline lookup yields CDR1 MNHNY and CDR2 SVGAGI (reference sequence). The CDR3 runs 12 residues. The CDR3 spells CASSYGDETQYF. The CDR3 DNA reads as TGTGCCAGCAGTTACGGTGATGAGACCCAGTACTTC.

The CDR3 loop reads CATSRAKETVDGYTF. CDR3 bases: TGTGCCACCAGCAGAGCCAAGGAGACCGTCGATGGCTACACCTTC. The chain links TRBV15 to TRBJ1-2, with D uncertain. This CDR3 has 15 amino acids. The germline CDR1 and CDR2 sequences are LNHNV and YYDKDF (reference sequence). The V and J ends lost 1 base and 6 bases respectively, with 15 bases between them.

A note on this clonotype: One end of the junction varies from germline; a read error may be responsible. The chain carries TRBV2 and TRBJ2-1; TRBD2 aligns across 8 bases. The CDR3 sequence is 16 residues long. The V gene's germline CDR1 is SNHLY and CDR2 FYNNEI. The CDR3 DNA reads TGTGCCAGCAGCGAAGCCGGGCTAGCGGGCAACAATGAGCAGTTCTTC. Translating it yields CASSEAGLAGNNEQFF. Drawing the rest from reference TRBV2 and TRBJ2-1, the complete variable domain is EPEVTQTPSHQVTQMGQEVILRCVPISNHLYFYWYRQILGQKVEFLVSFYNNEISEKSEIFDDQFSVERPDGSNFTLKIRSTKLEDSAMYFCASSEAGLAGNNEQFFGPGTRLTVL.

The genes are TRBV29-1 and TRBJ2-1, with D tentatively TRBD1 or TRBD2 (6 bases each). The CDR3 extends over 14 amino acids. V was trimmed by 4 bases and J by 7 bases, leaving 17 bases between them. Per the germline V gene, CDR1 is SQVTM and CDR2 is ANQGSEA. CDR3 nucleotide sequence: TGCAGCGTTGCCGTCCATAAAGGGGGGAATGAGCAGTTCTTC. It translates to CSVAVHKGGNEQFF.

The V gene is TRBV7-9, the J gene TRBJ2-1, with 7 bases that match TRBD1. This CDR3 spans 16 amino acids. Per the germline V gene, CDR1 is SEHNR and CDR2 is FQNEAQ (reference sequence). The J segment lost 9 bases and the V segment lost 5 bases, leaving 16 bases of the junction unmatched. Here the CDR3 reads CASSRRQGRTLGEQFF. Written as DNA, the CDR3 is TGTGCCAGCAGCCGACGACAGGGTCGAACCTTAGGTGAGCAGTTCTTC.

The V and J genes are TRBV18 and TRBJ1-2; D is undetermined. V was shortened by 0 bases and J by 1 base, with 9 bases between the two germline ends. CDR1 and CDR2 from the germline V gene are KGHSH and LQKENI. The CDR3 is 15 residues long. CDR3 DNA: TGTGCCAGCTCACCACCAGAACACGTTAACTATGGCTACACCTTC. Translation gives CASSPPEHVNYGYTF.

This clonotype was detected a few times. DNA of the CDR3: TGCAGTGCTAGAGATTCGGAGGGAGCCAAAAACATTCAGTACTTC. Protein: CSARDSEGAKNIQYF. The chain has TRBV20-1 and TRBJ2-4, with a tentative D call TRBD2 (6 bases). Per germline, CDR1 DFQATT and CDR2 SNEGSKA (reference sequence). The germline V and J ends were trimmed by 0 bases and 0 bases, with 9 bases remaining between them. The CDR3 length is 15 residues.

This CDR3 reads CASSSGQGRYGYTF. CDR3 nucleotides: TGTGCCAGCAGCTCGGGACAGGGACGCTATGGCTACACCTTC. The chain has TRBV7-9 and TRBJ1-2; TRBD1 agrees at 9 bases. After removal of 4 bases from V and 4 bases from J, the junction contained 4 bases not matched to a gene. This CDR3 has 14 residues. The V gene's germline CDR1 is SEHNR and CDR2 FQNEAQ (reference sequence). Full variable domain (rest looked up from reference TRBV7-9 and TRBJ1-2): DTGVSQNPRHKITKRGQNVTFRCDPISEHNRLYWYRQTLGQGPEFLTYFQNEAQLEKSRLLSDRFSAERPKGSFSTLEIQRTEQGDSAMYLCASSSGQGRYGYTFGSGTRLTVV.

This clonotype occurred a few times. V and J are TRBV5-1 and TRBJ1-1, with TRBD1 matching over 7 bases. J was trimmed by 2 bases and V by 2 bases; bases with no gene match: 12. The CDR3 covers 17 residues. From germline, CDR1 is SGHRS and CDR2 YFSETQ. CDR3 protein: CASSFSAKTGPNTEAFF. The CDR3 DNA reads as TGCGCCAGCAGCTTTTCGGCTAAGACAGGGCCAAACACTGAAGCTTTCTTT.

CDR3: CSARATTGGDTQYF. CDR3 DNA: TGCAGTGCACGAGCGACTACCGGAGGGGATACGCAGTATTTT. The chain uses TRBV20-1 and TRBJ2-3; D is possibly TRBD2 (6 bases). V lost 6 bases to trimming and J lost 6 bases, with 19 bases between them. CDR3 length: 14 amino acids. Germline-derived CDR1 and CDR2 are DFQATT and SNEGSKA (reference sequence).

The CDR3 DNA reads TGTGCCAGCAGCCGTTCGGGTAGCGGGAGTTCCGGGGAGCTGTTTTTT. Encoded protein: CASSRSGSGSSGELFF. The chain joins TRBV3-1 to TRBJ2-2; 9 bases align to TRBD2. CDR1 and CDR2 from the germline V gene are LGHDT and YNNKEL (reference sequence). Losses at the gene ends were 4 bases for V and 6 bases for J; bases not matched to a gene: 9. This CDR3 region has 16 residues.

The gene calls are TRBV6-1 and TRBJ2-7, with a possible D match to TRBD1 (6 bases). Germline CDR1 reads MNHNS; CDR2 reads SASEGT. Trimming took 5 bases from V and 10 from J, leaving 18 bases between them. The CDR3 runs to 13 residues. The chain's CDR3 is CASSQEQGRAQYF. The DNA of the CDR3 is TGTGCCAGCAGTCAAGAACAGGGCCGTGCCCAGTACTTC.

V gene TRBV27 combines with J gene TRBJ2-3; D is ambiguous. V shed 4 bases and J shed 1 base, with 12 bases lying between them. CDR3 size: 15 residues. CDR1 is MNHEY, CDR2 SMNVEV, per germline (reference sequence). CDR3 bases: TGTGCCAGCAGTTCGTTGGGCGAGTGCACAGATACGCAGTATTTT. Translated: CASSSLGECTDTQYF.

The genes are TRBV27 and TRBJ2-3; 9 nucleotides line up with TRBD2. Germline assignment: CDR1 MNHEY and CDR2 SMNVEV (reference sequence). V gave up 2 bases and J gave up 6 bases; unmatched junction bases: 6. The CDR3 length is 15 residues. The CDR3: CASSLRRGGADTQYF. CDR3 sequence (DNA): TGTGCCAGCAGTTTAAGGCGGGGGGGGGCGGATACGCAGTATTTT.

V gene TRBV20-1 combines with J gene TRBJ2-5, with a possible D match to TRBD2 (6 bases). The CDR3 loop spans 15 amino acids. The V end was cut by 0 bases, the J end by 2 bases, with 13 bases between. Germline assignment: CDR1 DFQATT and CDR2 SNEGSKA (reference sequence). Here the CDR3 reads CSAREFRGSQETQYF. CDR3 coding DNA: TGCAGTGCTAGAGAATTCCGGGGGTCACAAGAGACCCAGTACTTC.

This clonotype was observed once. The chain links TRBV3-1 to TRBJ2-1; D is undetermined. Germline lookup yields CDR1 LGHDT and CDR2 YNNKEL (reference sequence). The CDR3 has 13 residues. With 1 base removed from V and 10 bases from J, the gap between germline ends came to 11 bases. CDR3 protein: CASSQVKAYEQFF. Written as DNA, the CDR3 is TGTGCCAGCAGCCAAGTTAAGGCCTACGAGCAGTTCTTC.

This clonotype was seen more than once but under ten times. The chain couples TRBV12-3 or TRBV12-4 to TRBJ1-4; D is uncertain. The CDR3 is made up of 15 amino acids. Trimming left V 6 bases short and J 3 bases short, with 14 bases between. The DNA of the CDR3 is TGTGCCAGCAGACGAGGCGGGAAACCTAATGAAAAACTGTTTTTT. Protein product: CASRRGGKPNEKLFF.

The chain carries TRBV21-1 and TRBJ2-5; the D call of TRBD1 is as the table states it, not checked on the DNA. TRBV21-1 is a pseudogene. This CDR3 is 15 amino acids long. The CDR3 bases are TGTGCCAGCCGACCACCCGGGGGACAGGGAGAGACCCAGTACTTC. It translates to CASRPPGGQGETQYF.

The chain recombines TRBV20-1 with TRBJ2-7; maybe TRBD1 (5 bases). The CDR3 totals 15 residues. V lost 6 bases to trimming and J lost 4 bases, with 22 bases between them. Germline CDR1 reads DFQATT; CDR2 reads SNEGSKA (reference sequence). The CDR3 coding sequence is TGCAGTGCGGAGAAGTCGGGCAGGGCAGGGTACGAGCAGTACTTC. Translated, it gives CSAEKSGRAGYEQYF.

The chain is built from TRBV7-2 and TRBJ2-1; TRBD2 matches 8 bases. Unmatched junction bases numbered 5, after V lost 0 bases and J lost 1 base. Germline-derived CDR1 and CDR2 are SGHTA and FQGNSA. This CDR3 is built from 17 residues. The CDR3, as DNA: TGTGCCAGCAGCTTAGCTAGAGCGGGAGTATCCTACAATGAGCAGTTCTTC. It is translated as CASSLARAGVSYNEQFF.

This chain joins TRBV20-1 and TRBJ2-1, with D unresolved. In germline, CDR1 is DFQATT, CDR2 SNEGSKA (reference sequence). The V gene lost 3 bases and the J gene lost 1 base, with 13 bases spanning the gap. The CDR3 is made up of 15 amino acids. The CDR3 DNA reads TGCAGTGCTAGTTCCTCGGGTGGGTCCTACAATGAGCAGTTCTTC. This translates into CSASSSGGSYNEQFF.

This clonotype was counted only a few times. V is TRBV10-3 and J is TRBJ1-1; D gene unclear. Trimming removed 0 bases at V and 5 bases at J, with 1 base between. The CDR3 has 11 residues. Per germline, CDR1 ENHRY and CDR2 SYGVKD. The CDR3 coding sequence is TGTGCCATCAGTGAGTCTACTGAAGCTTTCTTT. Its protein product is CAISESTEAFF.

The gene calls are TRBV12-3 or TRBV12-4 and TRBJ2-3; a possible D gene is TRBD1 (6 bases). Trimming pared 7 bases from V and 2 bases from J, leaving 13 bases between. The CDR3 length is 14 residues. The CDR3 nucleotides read TGTGCCAGCACCCTGAGGGGACACACAGATACGCAGTATTTT. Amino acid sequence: CASTLRGHTDTQYF.

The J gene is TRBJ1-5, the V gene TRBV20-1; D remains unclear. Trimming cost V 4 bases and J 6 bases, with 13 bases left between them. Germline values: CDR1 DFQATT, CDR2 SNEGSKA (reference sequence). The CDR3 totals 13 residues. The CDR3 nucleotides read TGCAGTGCTACAAATCAGGATGTTCAGCCCCAGCATTTT. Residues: CSATNQDVQPQHF.